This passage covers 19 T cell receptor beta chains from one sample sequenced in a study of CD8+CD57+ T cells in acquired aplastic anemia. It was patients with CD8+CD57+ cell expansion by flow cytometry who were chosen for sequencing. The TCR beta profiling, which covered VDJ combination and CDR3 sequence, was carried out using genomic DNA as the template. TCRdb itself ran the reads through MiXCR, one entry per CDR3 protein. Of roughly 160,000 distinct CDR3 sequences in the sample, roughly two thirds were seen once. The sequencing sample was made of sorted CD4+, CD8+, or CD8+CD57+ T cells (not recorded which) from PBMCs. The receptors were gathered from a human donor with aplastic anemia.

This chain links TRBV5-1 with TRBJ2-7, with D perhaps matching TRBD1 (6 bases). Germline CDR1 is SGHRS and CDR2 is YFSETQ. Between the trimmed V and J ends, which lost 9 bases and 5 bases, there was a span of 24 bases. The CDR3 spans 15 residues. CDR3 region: CATTASGALRDEQYF. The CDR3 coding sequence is TGCGCCACCACAGCCTCAGGGGCGCTACGAGACGAGCAGTACTTC.

Here the CDR3 DNA reads TGCAGCGTTATTGGACATTTTAACACTGAAGCTTTCTTT. Its translation: CSVIGHFNTEAFF. The rearrangement uses TRBV29-1 and TRBJ1-1; D is perhaps TRBD1 (5 bases). Germline CDR1 is SQVTM and CDR2 is ANQGSEA. The length of the CDR3 is 13 residues. Trimming stripped 5 bases from V and 2 bases from J, with 12 bases between.

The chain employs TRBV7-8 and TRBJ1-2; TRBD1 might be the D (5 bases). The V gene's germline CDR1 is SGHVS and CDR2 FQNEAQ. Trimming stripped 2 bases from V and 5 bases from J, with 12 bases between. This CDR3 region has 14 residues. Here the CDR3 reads CASSLSSQAYGYTF. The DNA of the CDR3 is TGTGCCAGCAGCTTATCGTCACAGGCTTATGGCTACACCTTC.

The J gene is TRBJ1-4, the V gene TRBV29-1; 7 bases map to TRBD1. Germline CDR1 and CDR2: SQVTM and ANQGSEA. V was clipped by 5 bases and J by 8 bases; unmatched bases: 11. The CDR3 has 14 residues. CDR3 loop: CSVRPGQWKEKLFF. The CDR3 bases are TGCAGCGTTAGACCGGGACAGTGGAAGGAAAAACTGTTTTTT. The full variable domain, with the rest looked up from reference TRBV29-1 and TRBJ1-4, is SAVISQKPSRDICQRGTSLTIQCQVDSQVTMMFWYRQQPGQSLTLIATANQGSEATYESGFVIDKFPISRPNLTFSTLTVSNMSPEDSSIYLCSVRPGQWKEKLFFGSGTQLSVL.

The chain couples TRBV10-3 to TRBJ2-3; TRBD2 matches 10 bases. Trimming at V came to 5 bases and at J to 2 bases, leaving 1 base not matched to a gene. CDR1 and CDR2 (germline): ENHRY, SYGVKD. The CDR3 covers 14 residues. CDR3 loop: CAISTSGITDTQYF. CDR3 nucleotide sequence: TGTGCCATCAGTACTAGCGGGATCACAGATACGCAGTATTTT.

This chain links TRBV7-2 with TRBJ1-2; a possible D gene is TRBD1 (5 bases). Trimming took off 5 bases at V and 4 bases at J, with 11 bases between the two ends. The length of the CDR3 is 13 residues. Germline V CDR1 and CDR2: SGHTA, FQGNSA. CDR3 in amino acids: CASSPWDLYGYTF. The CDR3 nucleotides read TGTGCCAGCAGCCCTTGGGACCTCTATGGCTACACCTTC.

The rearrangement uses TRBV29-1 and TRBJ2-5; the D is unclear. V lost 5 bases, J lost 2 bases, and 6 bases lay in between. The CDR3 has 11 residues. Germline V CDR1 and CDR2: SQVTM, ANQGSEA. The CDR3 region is CSVWSQETQYF. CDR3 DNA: TGCAGCGTTTGGTCTCAAGAGACCCAGTACTTC.

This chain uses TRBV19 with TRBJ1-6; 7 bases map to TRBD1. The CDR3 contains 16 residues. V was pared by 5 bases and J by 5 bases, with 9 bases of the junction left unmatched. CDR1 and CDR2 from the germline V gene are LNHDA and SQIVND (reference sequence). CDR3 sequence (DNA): TGTGCCAGTAGTTCAAGGACAGGAGGAAATAATTCACCCCTCCACTTT. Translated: CASSSRTGGNNSPLHF.

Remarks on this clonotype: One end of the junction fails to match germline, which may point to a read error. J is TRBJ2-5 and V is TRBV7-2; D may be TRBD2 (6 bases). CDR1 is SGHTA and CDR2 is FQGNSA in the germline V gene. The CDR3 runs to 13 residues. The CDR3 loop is CASSRLRGETQYF. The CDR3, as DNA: TGCGCCAGCAGCCGACTGCGGGGTGAGACCCAGTACTTC.

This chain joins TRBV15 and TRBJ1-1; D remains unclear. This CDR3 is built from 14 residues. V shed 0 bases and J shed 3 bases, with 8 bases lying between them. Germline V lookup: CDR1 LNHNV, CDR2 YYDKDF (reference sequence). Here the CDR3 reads CATSREGDYTEAFF. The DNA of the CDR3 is TGTGCCACCAGCAGAGAAGGTGACTACACTGAAGCTTTCTTT.

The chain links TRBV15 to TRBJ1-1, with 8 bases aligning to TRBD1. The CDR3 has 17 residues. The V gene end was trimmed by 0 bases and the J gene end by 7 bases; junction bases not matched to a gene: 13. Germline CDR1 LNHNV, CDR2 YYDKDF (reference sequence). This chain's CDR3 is CATSRDRAGTGGDEAFF. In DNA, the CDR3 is TGTGCCACCAGCAGAGATCGGGCCGGGACAGGAGGCGATGAAGCTTTCTTT.

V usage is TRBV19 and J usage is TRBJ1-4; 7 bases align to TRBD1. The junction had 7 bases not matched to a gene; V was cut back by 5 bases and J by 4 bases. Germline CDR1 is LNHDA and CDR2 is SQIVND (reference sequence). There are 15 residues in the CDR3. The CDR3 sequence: CASSLTGTDNEKLFF. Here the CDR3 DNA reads TGTGCCAGTAGTCTGACCGGGACAGATAATGAAAAACTGTTTTTT. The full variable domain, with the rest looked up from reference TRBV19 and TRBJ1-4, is DGGITQSPKYLFRKEGQNVTLSCEQNLNHDAMYWYRQDPGQGLRLIYYSQIVNDFQKGDIAEGYSVSREKKESFPLTVTSAQKNPTAFYLCASSLTGTDNEKLFFGSGTQLSVL.

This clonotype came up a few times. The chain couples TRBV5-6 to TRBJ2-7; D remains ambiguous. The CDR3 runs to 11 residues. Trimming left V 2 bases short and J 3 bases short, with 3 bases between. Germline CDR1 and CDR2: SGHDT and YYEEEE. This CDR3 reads CASSFLYEQYF. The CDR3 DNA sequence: TGTGCCAGCAGCTTTCTCTACGAGCAGTACTTC.

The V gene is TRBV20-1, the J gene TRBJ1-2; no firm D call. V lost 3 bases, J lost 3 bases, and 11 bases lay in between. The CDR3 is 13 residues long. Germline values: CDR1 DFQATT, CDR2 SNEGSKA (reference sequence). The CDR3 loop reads CSASHPWDYGYTF. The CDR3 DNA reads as TGCAGTGCTAGCCACCCCTGGGACTATGGCTACACCTTC.

CDR3 region: CATSGGPYTEAFF. CDR3 bases: TGTGCCACCAGTGGTGGACCATACACTGAAGCTTTCTTT. This chain joins TRBV24-1 and TRBJ1-1; D uncertain. The germline V gene encodes CDR1 KGHDR and CDR2 SFDVKD. V was clipped by 5 bases and J by 3 bases, with 9 bases between them. This CDR3 is 13 amino acids long.

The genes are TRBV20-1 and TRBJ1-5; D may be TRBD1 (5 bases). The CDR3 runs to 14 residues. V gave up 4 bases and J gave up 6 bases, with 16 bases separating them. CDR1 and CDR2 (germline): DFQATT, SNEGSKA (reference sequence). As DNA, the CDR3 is TGCAGTGCTACGTCAACGGTCGGGGGTCAGCCCCAGCATTTT. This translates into CSATSTVGGQPQHF.

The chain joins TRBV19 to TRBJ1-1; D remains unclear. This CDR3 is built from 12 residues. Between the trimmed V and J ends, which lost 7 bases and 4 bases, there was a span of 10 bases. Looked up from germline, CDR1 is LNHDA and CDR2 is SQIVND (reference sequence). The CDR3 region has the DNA TGTGCCAGTAATTTCCCGGGCACTGAAGCTTTCTTT. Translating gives CASNFPGTEAFF.

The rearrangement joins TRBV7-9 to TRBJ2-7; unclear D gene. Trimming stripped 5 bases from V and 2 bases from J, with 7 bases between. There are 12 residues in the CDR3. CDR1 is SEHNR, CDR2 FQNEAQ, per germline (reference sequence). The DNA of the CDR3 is TGTGCCAGCAGCCCCTGGACCTACGAGCAGTACTTC. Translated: CASSPWTYEQYF.

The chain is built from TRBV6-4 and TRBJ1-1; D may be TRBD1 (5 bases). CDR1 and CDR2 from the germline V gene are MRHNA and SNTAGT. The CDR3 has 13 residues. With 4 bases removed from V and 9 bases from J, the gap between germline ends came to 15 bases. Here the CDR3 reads CASSVGPRGQAFF. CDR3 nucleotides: TGTGCCAGCAGTGTCGGCCCCCGGGGACAAGCTTTCTTT.